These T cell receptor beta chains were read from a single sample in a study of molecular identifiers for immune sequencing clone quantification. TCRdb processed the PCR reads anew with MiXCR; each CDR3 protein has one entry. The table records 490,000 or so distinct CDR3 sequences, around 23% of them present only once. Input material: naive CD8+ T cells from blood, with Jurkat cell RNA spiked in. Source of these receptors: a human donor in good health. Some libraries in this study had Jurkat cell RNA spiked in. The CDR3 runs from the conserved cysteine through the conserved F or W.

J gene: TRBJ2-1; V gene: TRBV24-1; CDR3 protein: CATSDHQGSNEQFF
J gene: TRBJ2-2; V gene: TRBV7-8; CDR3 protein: CASSPTSGGALSGELFF
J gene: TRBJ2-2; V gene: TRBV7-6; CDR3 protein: CASSSLKNTGELLF
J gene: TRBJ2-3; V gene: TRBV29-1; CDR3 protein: CSARGLADTQYF
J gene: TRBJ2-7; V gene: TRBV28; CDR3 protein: CASSLRESSYEQYF
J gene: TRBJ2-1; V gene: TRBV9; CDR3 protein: CASSVFDSGRYNEQFF
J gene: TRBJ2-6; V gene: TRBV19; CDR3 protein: CASTLENSVLTF
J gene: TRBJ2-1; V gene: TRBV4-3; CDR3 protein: CASSQDSGIGFSYNEQFF
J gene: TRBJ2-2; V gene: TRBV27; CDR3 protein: CASSTRQGAATGELFF
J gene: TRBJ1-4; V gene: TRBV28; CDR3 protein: CASSPGMKTEKLFF
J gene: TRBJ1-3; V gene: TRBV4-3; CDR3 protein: CASSPDRSGNTTYF
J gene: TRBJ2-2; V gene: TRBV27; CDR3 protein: CAGSSSAGELTYTGELFF
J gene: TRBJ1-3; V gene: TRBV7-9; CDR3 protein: CAGSPGYISGNTIYF
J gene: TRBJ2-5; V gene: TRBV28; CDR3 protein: CASSLERYQETQYF
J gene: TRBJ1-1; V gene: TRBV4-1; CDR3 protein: CASSQGGAPTSDAEAFF
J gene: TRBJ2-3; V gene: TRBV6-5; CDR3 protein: CASSYHRDRGGDTQYF
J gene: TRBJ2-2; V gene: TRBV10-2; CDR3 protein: CASSPSGRTGELFF
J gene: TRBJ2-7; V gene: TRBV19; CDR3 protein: CASSIDPRNEQYF
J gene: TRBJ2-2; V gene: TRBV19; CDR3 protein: CASSATGGFTGELFF
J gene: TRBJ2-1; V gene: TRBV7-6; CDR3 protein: CASSRTMVKDNEQFF
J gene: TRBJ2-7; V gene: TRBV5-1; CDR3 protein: CASSLAGRDYSYEQYF
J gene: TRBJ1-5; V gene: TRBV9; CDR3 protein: CASSVEVWQPQHF
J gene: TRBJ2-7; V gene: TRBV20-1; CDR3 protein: CSAFGDSGLWEQYF
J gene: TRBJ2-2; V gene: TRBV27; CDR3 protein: CASSPQWGGELFF
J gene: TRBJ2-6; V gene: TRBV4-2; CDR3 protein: CASSQDPADSGANVLTF
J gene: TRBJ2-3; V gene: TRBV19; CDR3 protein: CASSWTSGGSDTQYF
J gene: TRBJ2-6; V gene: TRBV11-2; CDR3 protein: CASSLSSYRADSGANVLTF
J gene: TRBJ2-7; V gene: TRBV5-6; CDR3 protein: CASSLGHGYEQYF
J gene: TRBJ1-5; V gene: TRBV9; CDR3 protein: CASSVDGLDQPQHF
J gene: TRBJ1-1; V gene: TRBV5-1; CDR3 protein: CASSLGIEAFF
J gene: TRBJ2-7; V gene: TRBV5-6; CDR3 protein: CASSLFTGSYYEQYF
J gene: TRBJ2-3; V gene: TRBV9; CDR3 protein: CASSVASGSTDTQYF
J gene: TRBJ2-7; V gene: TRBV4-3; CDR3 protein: CASSQVGTGTYEQYF
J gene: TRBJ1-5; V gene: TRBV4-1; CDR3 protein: CASSQDPGQVNQPQHF
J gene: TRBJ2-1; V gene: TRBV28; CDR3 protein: CASSFRDRGSYNEQFF
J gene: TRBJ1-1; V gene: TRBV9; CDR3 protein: CASSATNRADTEAFF
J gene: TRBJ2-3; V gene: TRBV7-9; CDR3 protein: CVSSKTGSGTDTQYF
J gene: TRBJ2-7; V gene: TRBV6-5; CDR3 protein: CASSYFASSYEQYF
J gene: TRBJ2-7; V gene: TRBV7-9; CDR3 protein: CASSGVAGAYEQYF